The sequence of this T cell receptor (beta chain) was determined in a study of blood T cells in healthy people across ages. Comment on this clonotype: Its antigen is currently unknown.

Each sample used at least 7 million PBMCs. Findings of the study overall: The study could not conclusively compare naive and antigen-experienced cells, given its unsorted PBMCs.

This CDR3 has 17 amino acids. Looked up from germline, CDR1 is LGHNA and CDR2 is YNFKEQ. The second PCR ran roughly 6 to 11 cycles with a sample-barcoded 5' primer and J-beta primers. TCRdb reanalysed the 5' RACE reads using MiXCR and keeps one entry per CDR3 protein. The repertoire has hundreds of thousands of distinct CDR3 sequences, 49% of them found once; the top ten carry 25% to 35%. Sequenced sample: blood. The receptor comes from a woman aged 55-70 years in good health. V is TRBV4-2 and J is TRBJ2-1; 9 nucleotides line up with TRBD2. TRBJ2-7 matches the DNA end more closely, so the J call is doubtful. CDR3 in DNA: TGTGCCAGCAGCCAAGATGCATCTAGCGGGACCCACAATGAGCAGTACTTC. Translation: CASSQDASSGTHNEQYF.